This note documents a single T cell receptor beta chain sequence. Deep was the level at which the assay was run. Sequencing used immunoSEQ multiplex PCR; TCRdb keeps in-frame clones, though not all of them. The top ten clones hold 0.067% of a sample with some 200,000 clones, 90% to 95% of them seen once. The data stem from a study of shared clonotypes between healthy human individuals. Study-level background: CD4 naive cells filled three plates per donor, CD4 memory three, CD8 naive two and CD8 memory one.

Everyone who donated was a Caucasian adult who lived in Nashville, Tennessee. This TCR derives from a woman in her 30s in good health. Sequenced sample: naive CD4+ T cells sorted from blood. Subset indicated: CD45RA+ positively selected.

The CDR3 loop is CASTLGTGVREAFF. The CDR3 region has the DNA TGTGCCAGCACCCTTGGGACAGGGGTGCGTGAAGCTTTCTTT. The V and J genes are TRBV28 and TRBJ1-1; 10 bases match TRBD1. The V and J ends lost 7 bases and 7 bases, in that order; junction bases with no gene match: 9. Germline V CDR1 and CDR2: MDHEN, SYDVKM. The CDR3 extends over 14 amino acids.